This is a list of T cell receptor beta chains from one sample in a study of blood T cell repertoires in COVID-19. The repertoire was sequenced with immunoSEQ multiplex PCR; TCRdb's copy has only in-frame clones and lacks some. The data hold around 200,000 clones, with roughly four fifths observed a single time. The sequenced material came from peripheral blood. The receptors originated from a human donor in a cohort sampled during active COVID-19. Each CDR3 is given with its conserved first and last residue. D genes are given only for firm matches. For some rows the clone size is stated as once, few or many, or as a class when expanded; others skip it.

>TRBJ2-7|TRBD2|.|TRBV13
CASSFFTSGGREQYF
TGTGCCAGCAGCTTTTTTACTAGCGGGGGTCGTGAGCAGTACTTC
>TRBJ1-1|.|.|TRBV10-3
CAISESEGGLTEAFF
TGTGCCATCAGTGAGTCTGAGGGGGGGCTCACTGAAGCTTTCTTT
>TRBJ1-2|TRBD1|.|TRBV10-3
CAISDVGQDPYGYTF
TGTGCCATCAGTGACGTCGGACAGGATCCCTATGGCTACACCTTC
>TRBJ2-5|.|.|TRBV18
CASSPVGHQETQYF
TGTGCCAGCTCACCGGTTGGCCACCAAGAGACCCAGTACTTC
>TRBJ1-6|.|.|TRBV2
CASGQNRDNSPLHF
TGTGCCAGCGGTCAAAACAGGGATAATTCACCCCTCCACTTT
>TRBJ2-7|TRBD1|.|TRBV6-5
CASRNRQGASYEQYF
TGTGCCAGCAGGAACCGACAGGGGGCCTCCTACGAGCAGTACTTC
>TRBJ2-3|TRBD2|.|TRBV5-1
CASSPGGTDTQYF
TGCGCCAGCAGCCCGGGGGGTACAGATACGCAGTATTTT
>TRBJ1-5|.|.|TRBV6-5
CASSYERNQPQHF
TGTGCCAGCAGTTACGAGAGAAATCAGCCCCAGCATTTT
>TRBJ2-1|TRBD1|.|TRBV5-1
CASSSGQGSNEQFF
TGCGCCAGCAGCTCTGGACAGGGGAGCAATGAGCAGTTCTTC
>TRBJ2-7|TRBD1|.|TRBV5-1
CASSPPTGTGLHEQYF
TGCGCCAGCAGCCCACCCACCGGGACAGGGCTCCACGAGCAGTACTTC
>TRBJ2-7|.|.|TRBV7-9
CASSNSPSYEQYF
TGTGCCAGCAGCAACAGCCCCTCCTACGAGCAGTACTTC
>TRBJ1-4|.|.|TRBV27
CASSPGPAGAFSYEKLFF
TGTGCCAGCAGTCCCGGCCCCGCGGGGGCGTTTAGTTATGAAAAACTGTTTTTT
>TRBJ2-1|TRBD2|.|TRBV11-2
CASSNLAGGRYEQFF
TGTGCCAGCAGCAACTTAGCGGGGGGGCGGTATGAGCAGTTCTTC
>TRBJ2-1|TRBD2|.|TRBV5-4
CASSAKSGASHNEQFF
TGTGCCAGCAGCGCGAAAAGCGGGGCCTCCCACAATGAGCAGTTCTTC
>TRBJ2-7|TRBD1|.|TRBV19
CASTPGDRDHEQYF
TGTGCCAGTACCCCAGGGGACAGGGACCACGAGCAGTACTTC
>TRBJ1-6|TRBD1|.|TRBV15
CATSRDRDSSYNSPLHF
TGTGCCACCAGCAGAGATCGGGACAGCTCCTATAATTCACCCCTCCACTTT
>TRBJ2-7|.|.|TRBV13
CASSHNRISYEQYF
TGTGCCAGCAGCCACAACAGGATTTCCTACGAGCAGTACTTC
>TRBJ1-2|TRBD1|.|TRBV18
CASSLTGGNQDGYTF
TGTGCCAGCTCACTTACAGGGGGCAATCAGGATGGCTACACCTTC
>TRBJ1-1|.|.|TRBV19
CASGAGGAFF
TGTGCCAGTGGAGCGGGGGGGGCTTTCTTT
>TRBJ1-2|.|.|TRBV12-3/TRBV12-4
CASSPGGNYGYTF
TGTGCCAGCAGCCCCGGAGGTAACTATGGCTACACCTTC
>TRBJ2-4|.|.|TRBV6-5
CATTPRVSKNIQYF
TGTGCCACTACCCCCAGGGTTTCCAAAAACATTCAGTACTTC
>TRBJ2-7|TRBD2|.|TRBV29-1
CSVVERGGTYEQYF
TGCAGCGTTGTGGAACGGGGGGGTACCTACGAGCAGTACTTC
>TRBJ2-7|TRBD1|.|TRBV10-2
CASSGTGGYEQYF
TGCGCCAGCAGTGGGACAGGGGGCTACGAGCAGTACTTC
>TRBJ1-1|TRBD1|.|TRBV14
CASSNRGAEAFF
TGTGCCAGCAGCAACAGGGGCGCTGAAGCTTTCTTT
>TRBJ2-1|.|.|TRBV2
CASSEFLGLSVEQFF
TGTGCCAGCAGTGAATTCCTGGGACTGTCGGTTGAGCAGTTCTTC
>TRBJ1-4|TRBD1|once|TRBV5-4
CASSRGQDNEKLFF
TGTGCCAGCAGCAGGGGGCAAGATAATGAAAAACTGTTTTTT
>TRBJ2-3|TRBD2|.|TRBV4-1
CASSLDIAGWTDTQYF
TGCGCCAGCAGCCTGGATATAGCGGGGTGGACAGATACGCAGTATTTT
>TRBJ2-1|.|few|TRBV4-2
CASSQDWAMGGEQFF
TGTGCCAGCAGCCAAGACTGGGCCATGGGGGGTGAGCAGTTCTTC
>TRBJ2-1|TRBD2|once|TRBV3-1/TRBV3-2
CASSHTLGLAGARNEQFF
TGTGCCAGCAGCCACACTCTGGGACTAGCGGGGGCGCGGAATGAGCAGTTCTTC
>TRBJ2-7|TRBD1|once|TRBV29-1
CSATNRGKGSYEQYF
TGCAGCGCCACCAACAGGGGAAAGGGCTCCTACGAGCAGTACTTC
>TRBJ1-5|.|.|TRBV27
CASSPRGGQQPQHF
TGTGCCAGCAGTCCCCGGGGGGGGCAGCAGCCCCAGCATTTT
>TRBJ1-1|TRBD1|.|TRBV7-9
CASNRGNTEAFF
TGTGCCAGCAACAGGGGGAACACTGAAGCTTTCTTT